Described below is a single TCR beta chain sequence and its context. Antigen specificity is unknown. This entry is derived from a study of T cells in localized non-small cell lung cancer. The study's findings and limits: Density of T cells in blood, when higher, went with longer overall survival. In adjacent lung, a median around 50 of the top 100 tumor clones were found.

The assay was immunoSEQ multiplex PCR, and TCRdb's table has in-frame clones only and misses some. The table lists roughly 35,000 clones, approximately 88% of them singletons. The junction had 12 bases not matched to a gene; V was cut back by 0 bases and J by 7 bases. Germline-derived CDR1 and CDR2 are ENHRY and SYGVKD. CDR3 length equals 17 residues. This chain joins TRBV10-3 and TRBJ2-1; 7 bases are shared with TRBD1. The sequences come from peripheral blood, collected before any cancer treatment. The clonotype was recovered from a woman between 35 and 75 years old with stage I lung adenocarcinoma. This CDR3 reads CAISESFGLARGNEQFF. In DNA, the CDR3 is TGTGCCATCAGTGAGTCGTTCGGGCTAGCCAGGGGGAATGAGCAGTTCTTC.